The 27 T cell receptor beta chains reported below all come from one sample, sequenced in a study of cytomegalovirus exposure and HLA in healthy donors. The study ran its PCR with 60 Vbeta and 13 Jbeta primers. The repertoire was sequenced with immunoSEQ multiplex PCR; TCRdb's copy has only in-frame clones and lacks some. The sample lists roughly 150,000 clones, about 77% occurring once. The specimen was PBMCs. Receptors originate from a young man in good health and CMV-seronegative.

This chain links TRBV2 with TRBJ1-1; TRBD1 is a possible D gene (6 bases). The CDR3 covers 14 residues. Trimming removed 6 bases from V and 0 bases from J, with 11 bases in between. CDR1 is SNHLY, CDR2 FYNNEI, per germline. In DNA, the CDR3 is TGTGCCAGCAGCTTGGACAGACTGAACACTGAAGCTTTCTTT. It encodes CASSLDRLNTEAFF.

The rearrangement uses TRBV30 and TRBJ2-7; maybe TRBD2 (6 bases). The CDR3 has 15 residues. Germline V gene sequence: CDR1 GTSNPN, CDR2 SVGIG (reference sequence). Trimming removed 4 bases from V and 1 base from J, with 17 bases in between. The CDR3 bases are TGTGCCTGGATAAGGAGGGCAGGGAGTTCCTACGAGCAGTACTTC. Protein product: CAWIRRAGSSYEQYF.

This chain connects TRBV30 to TRBJ2-5, with D possibly being TRBD1 (5 bases). The J call may be in error: the DNA end matches TRBJ2-7 better. Germline V CDR1 and CDR2: GTSNPN, SVGIG (reference sequence). The CDR3 has 11 amino acids. CDR3 region: CAWSQGYEQYF. The CDR3 region has the DNA TGTGCCTGGAGTCAGGGCTACGAGCAGTACTTC.

The chain has TRBV4-3 and TRBJ1-1; weak D call: TRBD1 (5 bases). The V gene's germline CDR1 is LGHNA and CDR2 YSLEER. The CDR3 spans 15 residues. With 0 bases removed from V and 5 bases from J, the gap between germline ends came to 13 bases. The CDR3, as DNA: TGCGCCAGCAGCCAAGATGGCGGCAGGGATACTGAAGCTTTCTTT. Its protein is CASSQDGGRDTEAFF.

The rearrangement links TRBV6-5 to TRBJ1-1, with D tentatively TRBD1 (5 bases). The CDR3 covers 15 residues. CDR1 and CDR2 (germline): MNHEY, SVGAGI. V dropped 6 bases and J dropped 4 bases, with 18 bases sitting between them. The CDR3 DNA reads TGTGCCAGCAGCCCACGGGGGGTCTTTAGCACTGAAGCTTTCTTT. Translating it yields CASSPRGVFSTEAFF.

The count of this clone is one. The V call is TRBV5-1, the J call TRBJ2-1, with 9 bases lining up with TRBD1. There are 16 residues in the CDR3. Germline V gives CDR1 SGHRS, CDR2 YFSETQ. The J segment lost 12 bases and the V segment lost 4 bases, leaving 17 bases of the junction unmatched. The CDR3 here is CASSRLQGAATSGQFF. The CDR3 nucleotides read TGCGCCAGCAGCCGATTACAGGGGGCCGCCACTTCAGGGCAGTTCTTC. Using reference TRBV5-1 and TRBJ2-1 for the parts outside the CDR3, the full variable domain is KAGVTQTPRYLIKTRGQQVTLSCSPISGHRSVSWYQQTPGQGLQFLFEYFSETQRNKGNFPGRFSGRQFSNSRSEMNVSTLELGDSALYLCASSRLQGAATSGQFFGPGTRLTVL.

The rearrangement joins TRBV12-5 to TRBJ2-7; TRBD1 agrees at 8 bases. V was clipped by 7 bases and J by 2 bases; unmatched bases: 7. The CDR3 consists of 14 residues. Germline V gene data show CDR1 as LGHNT and CDR2 as FRNRAP. The DNA of the CDR3 is TGTGCTAGTGCCCCGGACAGGGCCCCCTACGAGCAGTACTTC. It specifies CASAPDRAPYEQYF.

A single count supports this clone. This chain's CDR3 is CASSHQPQGANNQPQHF. In nucleotides, the CDR3 is TGTGCCAGCAGCCATCAACCACAGGGGGCTAACAATCAGCCCCAGCATTTT. The J gene is TRBJ1-5, the V gene TRBV14; 9 nucleotides match TRBD1. The V and J ends lost 3 bases and 3 bases, in that order; junction bases with no gene match: 9. Germline values: CDR1 SGHDN, CDR2 FVKESK. The CDR3 spans 17 residues.

This clone showed up just once. V and J are TRBV7-6 and TRBJ2-7; 8 bases are shared with TRBD2. The J segment lost 6 bases and the V segment lost 4 bases, leaving 8 bases of the junction unmatched. The CDR3 spans 14 residues. Germline V gene sequence: CDR1 SGHVS, CDR2 FNYEAQ. The CDR3 DNA sequence: TGTGCCAGCAGCTCGGGATCAGGGACTAGCGAGCAGTACTTC. Its translation: CASSSGSGTSEQYF.

This clone came up once. V usage is TRBV18 and J usage is TRBJ1-5; TRBD1 matches 8 bases. The germline CDR1 and CDR2 sequences are KGHSH and LQKENI. The V and J ends lost 4 bases and 3 bases, in that order; junction bases with no gene match: 8. This CDR3 is 16 amino acids long. The DNA for the CDR3 is TGTGCCAGCTCACTGATGGACAGGGAGGTCAATCAGCCCCAGCATTTT. Residues: CASSLMDREVNQPQHF. Complete variable domain (other parts from reference TRBV18 and TRBJ1-5): NAGVMQNPRHLVRRRGQEARLRCSPMKGHSHVYWYRQLPEEGLKFMVYLQKENIIDESGMPKERFSAEFPKEGPSILRIQQVVRGDSAAYFCASSLMDREVNQPQHFGDGTRLSIL.

The chain is built from TRBV11-2 and TRBJ1-2; a weak D match, TRBD1 (5 bases). V lost 8 bases and J lost 3, with 19 bases in between. Looked up from germline, CDR1 is SGHAT and CDR2 is FQNNGV. CDR3 length equals 15 residues. The CDR3 DNA sequence: TGTGCCAGCCCTTTTCCCGTGGGGGGGGACTATGGCTACACCTTC. Protein sequence: CASPFPVGGDYGYTF.

This chain joins TRBV19 and TRBJ1-1; 7 nucleotides line up with TRBD1. The germline V gene has CDR1 LNHDA and CDR2 SQIVND (reference sequence). V trimming: 7 bases; J trimming: 1 base; junction bases outside the gene matches: 3. The CDR3 contains 13 residues. The CDR3 loop reads CASTWTGNTEAFF. CDR3 DNA sequence: TGTGCCAGTACTTGGACAGGGAACACTGAAGCTTTCTTT.

DNA of the CDR3: TGTGCCAGCAGCGCCTCCGGACAGGGAAGGAACATTCAGTACTTC. It codes for CASSASGQGRNIQYF. V gene TRBV7-2 combines with J gene TRBJ2-4; 8 positions agree with TRBD1. The V and J ends lost 5 bases and 7 bases, in that order; junction bases with no gene match: 10. CDR3 length: 15 residues. The germline CDR1 and CDR2 sequences are SGHTA and FQGNSA.

The chain has TRBV30 and TRBJ2-3; maybe TRBD2 (5 bases). CDR3 length: 13 amino acids. Germline V lookup: CDR1 GTSNPN, CDR2 SVGIG (reference sequence). V lost 3 bases and J 2 bases, leaving 9 bases between the germline ends. The CDR3 sequence: CAWSPDYTDTQYF. The CDR3 DNA is TGTGCCTGGAGCCCCGACTACACAGATACGCAGTATTTT.

The genes are TRBV7-9 and TRBJ1-1; no firm D call. Germline assignment: CDR1 SEHNR and CDR2 FQNEAQ (reference sequence). The CDR3 has 12 amino acids. V gave up 3 bases and J gave up 6 bases, with 8 bases separating them. The DNA of the CDR3 is TGTGCCAGCAGCTTCTCGGAGGCTGAAGCTTTCTTT. It codes for CASSFSEAEAFF. Together with reference TRBV7-9 and TRBJ1-1, the CDR3 gives the full variable domain: DTGVSQNPRHKITKRGQNVTFRCDPISEHNRLYWYRQTLGQGPEFLTYFQNEAQLEKSRLLSDRFSAERPKGSFSTLEIQRTEQGDSAMYLCASSFSEAEAFFGQGTRLTVV.

The chain joins TRBV7-9 to TRBJ2-3; 10 bases match TRBD2. V lost 5 bases to trimming and J lost 3 bases; unmatched junction nucleotides: 5. This CDR3 spans 15 amino acids. The germline V gene encodes CDR1 SEHNR and CDR2 FQNEAQ (reference sequence). This chain's CDR3 is CASSTLAGATDTQYF. The CDR3, as DNA: TGTGCCAGCAGCACCCTAGCGGGAGCGACAGATACGCAGTATTTT. Supplemented by reference TRBV7-9 and TRBJ2-3, the full variable domain reads DTGVSQNPRHKITKRGQNVTFRCDPISEHNRLYWYRQTLGQGPEFLTYFQNEAQLEKSRLLSDRFSAERPKGSFSTLEIQRTEQGDSAMYLCASSTLAGATDTQYFGPGTRLTVL.

This sequence joins TRBV4-3 and TRBJ1-3; the D is unclear. V lost 1 base, J lost 0 bases, and 4 bases lay in between. CDR3 length: 14 amino acids. Per germline, CDR1 LGHNA and CDR2 YSLEER. DNA of the CDR3: TGCGCCAGCAGCCAAGGTAGCTCTGGAAACACCATATATTTT. Encoded protein: CASSQGSSGNTIYF.

This chain uses TRBV4-1 with TRBJ2-7, with D tentatively TRBD2 (6 bases). Trimming removed 0 bases at V and 2 bases at J, with 17 bases between. CDR3 size: 17 residues. Looked up from germline, CDR1 is MGHRA and CDR2 is YSYEKL. The CDR3 loop is CASSQDGIGRGTYEQYF. The CDR3, as DNA: TGCGCCAGCAGCCAAGATGGGATTGGTCGGGGGACCTACGAGCAGTACTTC.

J is TRBJ1-2 and V is TRBV28; D is unclear. The CDR3 consists of 15 residues. The V and J ends lost 7 bases and 0 bases respectively, with 15 bases between them. Per germline, CDR1 MDHEN and CDR2 SYDVKM. The CDR3 spells CASKTEGGANYGYTF. CDR3 nucleotides: TGTGCCAGCAAAACAGAGGGCGGGGCTAACTATGGCTACACCTTC.

V is TRBV2 and J is TRBJ1-6; 10 positions agree with TRBD1. CDR3 length equals 14 residues. CDR1 SNHLY and CDR2 FYNNEI come from the germline V gene. The junction had 6 bases not matched to a gene; V was cut back by 6 bases and J by 10 bases. CDR3 sequence (DNA): TGTGCCAGCAGCGAAAGGACAGGGGGATCACCCCTCCACTTT. It is translated as CASSERTGGSPLHF.

In this sample, this clone turned up a few times. The chain couples TRBV7-3 to TRBJ2-5; D remains ambiguous. The CDR3 has 13 amino acids. The ends were cut back, 1 base at V and 5 bases at J, with 8 bases in the middle. CDR1 and CDR2 (germline): SGHTA, FQGTGA. DNA of the CDR3: TGTGCCAGCAGCTTAAGCCTAGACGAGACCCAGTACTTC. This gives the protein CASSLSLDETQYF.

V and J are TRBV5-4 and TRBJ2-3, with TRBD2 matching 12 bases. Per the germline V gene, CDR1 is SGHNT and CDR2 is YYREEE (reference sequence). The junction had 4 bases not matched to a gene; V was cut back by 3 bases and J by 2 bases. CDR3 length: 16 amino acids. The CDR3 protein is CASSSPSGRATDTQYF. CDR3 DNA: TGTGCCAGCAGCTCCCCTAGCGGGAGGGCCACAGATACGCAGTATTTT.

This clone was recorded once. The chain combines TRBV21-1 with TRBJ1-2; the table's D call, TRBD1, was not checked against the DNA. TRBV21-1 is designated a pseudogene. This CDR3 contains 13 residues. DNA for the CDR3: TGTGCCAGCACCGTGGACAGGGGCTATGGCTACACCTTC. Translation gives CASTVDRGYGYTF.

The chain has TRBV28 and TRBJ1-5; unclear D gene. Looked up from germline, CDR1 is MDHEN and CDR2 is SYDVKM. CDR3 length: 15 amino acids. V was trimmed by 3 bases and J by 2 bases, leaving 11 bases between them. The CDR3 reads CASSFGYEGNQPQHF. In nucleotides, the CDR3 is TGTGCCAGCAGTTTCGGGTATGAAGGCAATCAGCCCCAGCATTTT. Filled out from reference TRBV28 and TRBJ1-5, the complete variable domain reads DVKVTQSSRYLVKRTGEKVFLECVQDMDHENMFWYRQDPGLGLRLIYFSYDVKMKEKGDIPEGYSVSREKKERFSLILESASTNQTSMYLCASSFGYEGNQPQHFGDGTRLSIL.

This chain uses TRBV5-5 with TRBJ1-5; D is perhaps TRBD1 (6 bases). The length of the CDR3 is 13 residues. Trimming left V 4 bases short and J 14 bases short, with 19 bases between. Germline-derived CDR1 and CDR2 are SGHKS and YYEKEE (reference sequence). CDR3 amino acids: CASSGTRDTEKHF. The CDR3 DNA reads as TGTGCCAGCAGCGGTACCCGGGACACGGAAAAGCATTTT.

This clone was picked up a small number of times. The genes are TRBV11-1 and TRBJ1-1, with 9 bases that match TRBD1. Germline assignment: CDR1 SGHAT and CDR2 FQDESV (reference sequence). The CDR3 has 17 residues. J was trimmed by 1 base and V by 3 bases; bases with no gene match: 9. CDR3 sequence: CASSFPRDRAENTEAFF. In DNA, the CDR3 is TGTGCCAGCAGCTTTCCTCGGGACAGGGCCGAGAACACTGAAGCTTTCTTT.

The rearrangement links TRBV2 to TRBJ2-5; the D gene is possibly TRBD1 (6 bases). There are 14 residues in the CDR3. Deletions cut 6 bases from V and 0 bases from J, with 11 bases between. Germline V gives CDR1 SNHLY, CDR2 FYNNEI. For the CDR3, the DNA is TGTGCCAGCAGCGTAGACAGGAACCAAGAGACCCAGTACTTC. Protein: CASSVDRNQETQYF.